This TCR beta chain came from a study of blood T cell repertoires in COVID-19. Across the whole study: Acute-phase and convalescent COVID-19 samples originated in the United States, Italy and Spain. Sources were T cells, B-cell-depleted T cells, or PBMCs; the material itself was cDNA or gDNA.

The CDR3 sequence is 13 residues long. Germline loops: CDR1 LNHDA, CDR2 SQIVND (reference sequence). The V end was cut by 8 bases, the J end by 3 bases, with 13 bases between. Per the authors' pipeline: Amplification of reference gene primers provided the estimated nucleated cell counts. TCRdb's table, derived via immunoSEQ multiplex PCR, lists solely in-frame clones and lacks some. V and J calls and clone size are copied from that table; D and trimming were computed from the DNA. The repertoire consists of roughly 69,000 clones, with 80% to 90% occurring once and the leading ten covering 9% to 15%. The material sequenced was peripheral blood. The rearrangement uses TRBV19 and TRBJ1-1; a possible D gene is TRBD1 (6 bases). This receptor was identified in a human donor in a cohort sampled during active COVID-19. CDR3 bases: TGTGCCAGTGGACTGACAGGTTACACTGAAGCTTTCTTT. Its protein product is CASGLTGYTEAFF.